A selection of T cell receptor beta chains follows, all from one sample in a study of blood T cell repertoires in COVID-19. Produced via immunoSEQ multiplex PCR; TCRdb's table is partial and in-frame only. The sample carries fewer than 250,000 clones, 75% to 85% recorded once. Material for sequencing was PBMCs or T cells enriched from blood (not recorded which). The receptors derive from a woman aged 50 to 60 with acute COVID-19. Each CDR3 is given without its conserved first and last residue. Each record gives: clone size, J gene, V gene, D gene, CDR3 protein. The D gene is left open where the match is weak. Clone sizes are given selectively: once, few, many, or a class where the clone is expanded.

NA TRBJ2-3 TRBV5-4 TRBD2 ASSLKRGVLSDTQY
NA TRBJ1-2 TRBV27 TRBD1 ASSLGDRGIYGYT
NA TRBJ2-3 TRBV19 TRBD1 ASSLVSLSPLMDRLGTDTQY
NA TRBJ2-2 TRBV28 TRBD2 ASGLAGVTGELF
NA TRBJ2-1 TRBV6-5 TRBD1 ASSSRTGNEQF
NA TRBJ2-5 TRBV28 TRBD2 ASRPTGAGGSYAQY
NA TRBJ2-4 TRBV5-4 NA ASSLGRAGTDIQY
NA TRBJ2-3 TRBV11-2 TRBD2 ASSPNRGGTDTQY
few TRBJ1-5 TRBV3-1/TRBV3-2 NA ATSRTGDTPQH
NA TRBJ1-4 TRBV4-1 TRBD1 ASRRTGGDEKLF
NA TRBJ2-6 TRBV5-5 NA ASSPSPSGANVLT
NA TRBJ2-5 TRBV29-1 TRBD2 SAVLAGPQETQY
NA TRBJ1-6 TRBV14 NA ASSQLSNSPLH
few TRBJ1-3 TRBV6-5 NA ASSIPGQQIY
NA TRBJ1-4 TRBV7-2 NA ASSDENQGWRNEKLF
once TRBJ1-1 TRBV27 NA ASSLGLSNTEAF
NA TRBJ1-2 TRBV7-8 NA ASSSTPGLSAGGNYGYT
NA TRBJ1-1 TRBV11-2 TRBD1 ASSPDRAGEAF
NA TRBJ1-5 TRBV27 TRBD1 ASADGTGGGQPQH
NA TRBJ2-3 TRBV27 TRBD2 ASSWGGGSGGARDTQY
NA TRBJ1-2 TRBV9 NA ASSPSPFADYGYT
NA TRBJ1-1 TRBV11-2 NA ASSPRDIRGGTEAF
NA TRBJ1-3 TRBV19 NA ASIGRGLGTIY
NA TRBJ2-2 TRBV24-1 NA ATRRNTGELF
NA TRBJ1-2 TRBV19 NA ASGHRDTNYGYT
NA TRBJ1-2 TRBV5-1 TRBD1 ASSWDRVDGYT
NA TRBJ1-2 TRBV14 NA ASSQVTYAGYT
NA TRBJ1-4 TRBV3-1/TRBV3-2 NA ASSQDRGMGKLF
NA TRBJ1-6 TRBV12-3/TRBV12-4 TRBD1 ATGDRDNSPLH
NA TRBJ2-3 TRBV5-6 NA ASSLSYTDTQY
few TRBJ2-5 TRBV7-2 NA ASSSQPQGNQETQY
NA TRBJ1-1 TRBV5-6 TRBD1 ASSWTGGTEAF
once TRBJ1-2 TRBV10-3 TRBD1 AISDRDIDGYT
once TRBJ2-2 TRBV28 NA ASRGGTANTGELF
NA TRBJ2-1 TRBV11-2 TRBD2 ASSPKRGSSYNEQF
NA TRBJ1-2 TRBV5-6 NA ASSPAGGRARSLGYT